This TCR beta chain is from a study of T-cell reconstitution after alpha-beta-depleted transplantation in children. Findings and caveats of the study: Some patients owed their high day-60 TCRbeta diversity to surviving recipient T cells and thymic progenitors. Several hundred expanded graft clones reportedly gave rise to the alpha-beta T cells present about two months after transplant. Once a year had passed after transplant, T-cell counts and diversity came mostly from newly produced T cells.

CDR1 DFQATT and CDR2 SNEGSKA come from the germline V gene (reference sequence). This CDR3 is built from 14 residues. V lost 4 bases to trimming and J lost 4 bases, with 15 bases between them. The authors prepared the TCRbeta library with unique molecular identifiers. MiXCR was run by TCRdb on the PCR reads, yielding one entry per CDR3 protein. The table lists around 580,000 distinct CDR3 sequences, roughly 23% of them singletons. Comments on this clonotype: The antigen remains undetermined.

The rearrangement uses TRBV20-1 and TRBJ2-3; D is possibly TRBD2 (6 bases). The sequencing used PBMCs, mostly from graft donor cells, collected 360 days after TCRalphabeta/CD19-depleted stem cell transplant. The clonotype comes from a boy younger than two who had a stem cell transplant for acute myeloid leukemia, so the T cells may come from the graft donor. The CDR3 protein is CSATPGLGPDTQYF. The CDR3 DNA reads as TGCAGTGCTACCCCGGGACTGGGCCCAGATACGCAGTATTTT.